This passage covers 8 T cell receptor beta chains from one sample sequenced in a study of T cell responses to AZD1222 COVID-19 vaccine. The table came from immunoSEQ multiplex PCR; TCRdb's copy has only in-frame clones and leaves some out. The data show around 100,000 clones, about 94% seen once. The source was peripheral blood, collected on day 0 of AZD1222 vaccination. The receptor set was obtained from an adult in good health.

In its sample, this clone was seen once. The CDR3, as DNA: TGTGCCAGCACCTCCCCAGGGGGCGCATCAGATACGCAGTATTTT. Protein product: CASTSPGGASDTQYF. The chain carries TRBV28 and TRBJ2-3, with TRBD1 matching 8 bases. V trimming: 7 bases; J trimming: 4 bases; junction bases outside the gene matches: 10. Germline-derived CDR1 and CDR2 are MDHEN and SYDVKM. This CDR3 contains 15 residues.

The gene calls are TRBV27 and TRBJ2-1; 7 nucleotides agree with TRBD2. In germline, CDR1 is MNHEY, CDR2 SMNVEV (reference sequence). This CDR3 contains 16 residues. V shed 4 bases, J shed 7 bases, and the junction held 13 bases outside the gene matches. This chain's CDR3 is CASSWSHGTKGNEQFF. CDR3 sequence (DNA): TGTGCCAGCAGTTGGAGTCACGGGACTAAGGGTAATGAGCAGTTCTTC.

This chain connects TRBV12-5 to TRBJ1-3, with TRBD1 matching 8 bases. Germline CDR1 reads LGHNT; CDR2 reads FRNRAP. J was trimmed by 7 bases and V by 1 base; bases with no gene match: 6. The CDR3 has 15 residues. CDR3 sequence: CASGLGRGLWNTIYF. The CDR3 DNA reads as TGTGCTAGTGGTTTGGGCAGGGGGCTATGGAACACCATATATTTT.

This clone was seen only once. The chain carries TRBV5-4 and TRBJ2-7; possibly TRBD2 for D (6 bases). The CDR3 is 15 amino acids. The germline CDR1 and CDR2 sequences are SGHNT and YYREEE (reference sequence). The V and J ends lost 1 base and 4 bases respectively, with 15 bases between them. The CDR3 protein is CASSLPGLLVYEQYF. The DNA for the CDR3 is TGTGCCAGCAGCTTGCCGGGACTTCTAGTTTACGAGCAGTACTTC.

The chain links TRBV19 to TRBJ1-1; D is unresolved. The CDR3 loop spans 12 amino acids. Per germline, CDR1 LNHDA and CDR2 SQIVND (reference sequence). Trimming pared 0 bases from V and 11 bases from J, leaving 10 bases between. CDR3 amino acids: CASSIEGIRAFF. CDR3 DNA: TGTGCCAGTAGTATAGAGGGAATCCGGGCTTTCTTT.

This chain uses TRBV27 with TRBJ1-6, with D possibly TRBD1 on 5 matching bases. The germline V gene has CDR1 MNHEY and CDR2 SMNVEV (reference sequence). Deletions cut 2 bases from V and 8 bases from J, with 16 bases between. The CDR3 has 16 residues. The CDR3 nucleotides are TGTGCCAGCAGTTTAGTAGGGGTGGCGGGATATTCACCCCTCCACTTT. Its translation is CASSLVGVAGYSPLHF.

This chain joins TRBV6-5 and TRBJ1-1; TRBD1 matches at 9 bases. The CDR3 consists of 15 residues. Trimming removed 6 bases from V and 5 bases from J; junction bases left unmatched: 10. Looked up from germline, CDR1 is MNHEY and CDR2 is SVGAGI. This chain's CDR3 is CASSLETGGWTEAFF. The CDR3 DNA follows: TGTGCCAGCAGCCTTGAAACAGGGGGCTGGACTGAAGCTTTCTTT.

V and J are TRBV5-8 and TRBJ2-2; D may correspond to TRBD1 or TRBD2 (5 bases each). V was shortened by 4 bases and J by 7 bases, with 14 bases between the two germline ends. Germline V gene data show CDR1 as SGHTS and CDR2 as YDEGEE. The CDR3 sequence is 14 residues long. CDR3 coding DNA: TGTGCCAGCAGCCACTTCCGGGGCGGCGGGGAGCTGTTTTTT. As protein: CASSHFRGGGELFF.